The 26 T cell receptor beta chains in this list originate from one sample, sequenced in a study of blood T cells in healthy people across ages. Sample-barcoded 5' priming and a J-beta primer mix drove a second PCR of 7 to 11 cycles. MiXCR, run by TCRdb on the 5' RACE reads, gives a single entry per CDR3 protein. The sample includes some 1.5 million distinct CDR3 sequences, roughly 28% of them seen just once. Sequencing was done on a sample of blood. These receptors were taken from a woman between 25 and 40 years old in good health.

The chain couples TRBV24-1 to TRBJ2-3, with 10 bases fitting TRBD1. Germline V gene lookup returns CDR1 KGHDR and CDR2 SFDVKD. J lost 1 base, V lost 4 bases, and 7 bases had no gene match. CDR3 length: 17 residues. CDR3 residues: CATSDPGTGDGTDTQYF. The CDR3 coding sequence is TGTGCCACCAGTGACCCTGGGACAGGGGACGGCACAGATACGCAGTATTTT.

A note on this clonotype: Given a much more abundant clone one base away, this may be a read error. The J gene is TRBJ2-7, the V gene TRBV20-1; 8 positions match TRBD2. The V gene's germline CDR1 is DFQATT and CDR2 SNEGSKA (reference sequence). J lost 3 bases, V lost 0 bases, and 10 bases had no gene match. CDR3 length: 16 amino acids. The CDR3 DNA sequence: TGCAGTGCTAGAGATTATACTAGCGGATTAGACTACGAGCAGTACTTC. It yields the protein CSARDYTSGLDYEQYF.

The gene calls are TRBV3-1 and TRBJ2-1; 9 bases line up with TRBD2. The trim removed 4 bases at V and 5 bases at J, leaving 15 bases unmatched. The CDR3 is 18 amino acids. The germline V gene has CDR1 LGHDT and CDR2 YNNKEL (reference sequence). In DNA, the CDR3 is TGTGCCAGCAGCCCTTCAAATCTAGCGGGAAGTAGAAACAATGAGCAGTTCTTC. Amino acid sequence: CASSPSNLAGSRNNEQFF.

This clonotype was seen only a few times. This sequence joins TRBV10-3 and TRBJ1-1; maybe TRBD1 (5 bases). Germline assignment: CDR1 ENHRY and CDR2 SYGVKD. Trimming left V 5 bases short and J 1 base short, with 17 bases between. The CDR3 sequence is 16 residues long. CDR3 nucleotides: TGTGCCATCAGTCCGTCCCCCCAGGGCACGAACACTGAAGCTTTCTTT. Translation gives CAISPSPQGTNTEAFF.

V usage is TRBV20-1 and J usage is TRBJ1-1; D unresolved. The germline CDR1 and CDR2 sequences are DFQATT and SNEGSKA (reference sequence). V was clipped by 6 bases and J by 1 base, with 12 bases between them. The CDR3 has 13 residues. The CDR3 DNA reads TGCAGTGCAACCCGGGGAGAGAACACTGAAGCTTTCTTT. Translation: CSATRGENTEAFF.

The gene calls are TRBV9 and TRBJ2-1; 13 positions agree with TRBD2. With V trimmed by 2 bases and J by 8 bases, 7 bases remained unmatched. CDR1 is SGDLS and CDR2 is YYNGEE in the germline V gene. This CDR3 is built from 16 residues. The CDR3 spells CASSVATSGGPHEQFF. The DNA of the CDR3 is TGTGCCAGCAGCGTGGCGACTAGCGGGGGGCCTCATGAGCAGTTCTTC.

This clonotype showed up just a few times. The CDR3 region has the DNA TGTGCCAGCAGCCAATCCCCCGGGGCCATAGCCAAAAACATTCAGTACTTC. This codes for CASSQSPGAIAKNIQYF. V gene TRBV7-2 combines with J gene TRBJ2-4; D possibly uses TRBD1 or TRBD2 (5 bases each). With 5 bases removed from V and 0 bases from J, the gap between germline ends came to 17 bases. There are 17 residues in the CDR3. Germline V lookup: CDR1 SGHTA, CDR2 FQGNSA.

The table lists this clonotype with many counts. CDR3 residues: CASRKDGPAYNEQFF. The CDR3 bases are TGCGCCAGCAGGAAGGACGGCCCCGCATACAATGAGCAGTTCTTC. The V and J genes are TRBV5-1 and TRBJ2-1; D is unresolved. Trimming removed 5 bases at V and 4 bases at J, with 16 bases between. The CDR3 is 15 amino acids. Germline V CDR1 and CDR2: SGHRS, YFSETQ.

This chain joins TRBV12-3 or TRBV12-4 and TRBJ2-3; D may be TRBD1 or TRBD2 (6 bases each). The CDR3 is made up of 15 amino acids. The V end lost 7 bases, the J end lost 2 bases, and 16 bases lay between the germline ends. DNA of the CDR3: TGTGCCAGCACCCGGAGGGGGGACAACACAGATACGCAGTATTTT. Protein product: CASTRRGDNTDTQYF.

This clonotype was detected a few times. The V call is TRBV28, the J call TRBJ2-3; TRBD2 matches 8 bases. The germline CDR1 and CDR2 sequences are MDHEN and SYDVKM. J was trimmed by 2 bases and V by 8 bases; bases with no gene match: 12. This CDR3 spans 16 amino acids. CDR3 in amino acids: CASHSSAGGNTDTQYF. As DNA, the CDR3 is TGTGCCAGCCATTCCTCCGCGGGGGGAAACACAGATACGCAGTATTTT. The full variable domain, rest sourced from reference TRBV28 and TRBJ2-3, is DVKVTQSSRYLVKRTGEKVFLECVQDMDHENMFWYRQDPGLGLRLIYFSYDVKMKEKGDIPEGYSVSREKKERFSLILESASTNQTSMYLCASHSSAGGNTDTQYFGPGTRLTVL.

This clonotype came up a few times. The chain joins TRBV28 to TRBJ2-7; perhaps TRBD2 as D (7 bases). The length of the CDR3 is 17 residues. The germline V gene encodes CDR1 MDHEN and CDR2 SYDVKM. Trimming cost V 4 bases and J 2 bases, with 21 bases left between them. The CDR3 bases are TGTGCCAGCAGTTCCAGGGGAGGGGTGGGACGGACCTACGAGCAGTACTTC. Its translation is CASSSRGGVGRTYEQYF.

This clonotype was seen only a few times. The J gene is TRBJ2-5, the V gene TRBV11-2; D is possibly TRBD1 or TRBD2 (6 bases each). Trimming removed 3 bases from V and 5 bases from J, with 16 bases in between. The germline gives CDR1 SGHAT, CDR2 FQNNGV. The CDR3 sequence is 15 residues long. CDR3 loop: CASSFRGGQGETQYF. CDR3 nucleotide sequence: TGTGCCAGCAGCTTCCGTGGGGGGCAGGGGGAGACCCAGTACTTC.

This clonotype has ten or more counts. The chain recombines TRBV7-2 with TRBJ1-2; the D is unclear. The CDR3 sequence is 15 residues long. Germline lookup yields CDR1 SGHTA and CDR2 FQGNSA. V shed 5 bases and J shed 2 bases, with 15 bases lying between them. The CDR3 DNA follows: TGTGCCAGCAGCGGCCGGAATGATCTCAACTATGGCTACACCTTC. Protein: CASSGRNDLNYGYTF. Supplemented by reference TRBV7-2 and TRBJ1-2, the full variable domain reads GAGVSQSPSNKVTEKGKDVELRCDPISGHTALYWYRQSLGQGLEFLIYFQGNSAPDKSGLPSDRFSAERTGGSVSTLTIQRTQQEDSAVYLCASSGRNDLNYGYTFGSGTRLTVV.

This clonotype was counted a few times. The chain couples TRBV5-5 to TRBJ1-1, with D unclear. The CDR3 spans 15 residues. Germline CDR1 reads SGHKS; CDR2 reads YYEKEE (reference sequence). Trimming took 2 bases from V and 0 from J, leaving 11 bases between them. The CDR3 nucleotides are TGTGCCAGCAGCTTCCAGACACAATTGAACACTGAAGCTTTCTTT. As protein: CASSFQTQLNTEAFF.

Regarding this clonotype: The germline gene is not matched at one end of the junction; a read error may be the cause. V gene TRBV5-1 combines with J gene TRBJ1-4, with a possible D match to TRBD1 (5 bases). Germline V gene sequence: CDR1 SGHRS, CDR2 YFSETQ. The CDR3 consists of 16 residues. The DNA for the CDR3 is TGCGCCAGCAGCCCTGGGGCGCAGGCAACTAATGAAAAACGGTTTTTT. Its protein is CASSPGAQATNEKRFF.

The chain couples TRBV5-5 to TRBJ2-7, with 9 bases lining up with TRBD1. The CDR3 contains 15 residues. Trimming cost V 0 bases and J 3 bases; bases outside gene matches: 4. Germline CDR1 reads SGHKS; CDR2 reads YYEKEE (reference sequence). The chain's CDR3 is CASSLVRQGVYEQYF. DNA of the CDR3: TGTGCCAGCAGCTTGGTTCGACAGGGGGTCTACGAGCAGTACTTC.

This clonotype was recorded many times. At one of its ends the junction is not consistent with the germline gene, which may arise from a read error. The CDR3 nucleotides are TGTGCCAGCAGCTCGGGACAGCGGGAGACCCAGTACTTC. It yields the protein CASSSGQRETQYF. V and J are TRBV5-1 and TRBJ2-5; 7 positions match TRBD1. There are 13 residues in the CDR3. Per germline, CDR1 SGHRS and CDR2 YFSETQ. Based on the CDR3 plus reference TRBV5-1 and TRBJ2-5, the full variable domain is KAGVTQTPRYLIKTRGQQVTLSCSPISGHRSVSWYQQTPGQGLQFLFEYFSETQRNKGNFPGRFSGRQFSNSRSEMNVSTLELGDSALYLCASSSGQRETQYFGPGTRLLVL.

This clonotype was picked up a small number of times. The chain has TRBV2 and TRBJ1-6; D unclear. Germline V gene sequence: CDR1 SNHLY, CDR2 FYNNEI. This CDR3 has 14 amino acids. V dropped 1 base and J dropped 10 bases, with 11 bases sitting between them. CDR3 bases: TGTGCCAGCAGTGAAGTGGGAGTTCAGTCACCCCTCCACTTT. The encoded protein is CASSEVGVQSPLHF.

This clonotype was recorded at least ten times. The chain employs TRBV11-2 and TRBJ2-1; possibly TRBD2 for D (5 bases). Germline CDR1 SGHAT, CDR2 FQNNGV. CDR3 size: 15 residues. V was clipped by 5 bases and J by 5 bases, with 16 bases between them. The CDR3 sequence: CASSPPGLGDNEQFF. DNA of the CDR3: TGTGCCAGCAGCCCCCCCGGACTCGGCGACAATGAGCAGTTCTTC.

CDR3 DNA: TGTGCCACCAGCAGGGACAGGGGGACCTCCCTCAGTGAAGCTTTCTTT. The encoded protein is CATSRDRGTSLSEAFF. The chain uses TRBV15 and TRBJ1-1, with 10 nucleotides matching TRBD1. CDR1 is LNHNV, CDR2 YYDKDF, per germline (reference sequence). The CDR3 length is 16 residues. The V segment lost 3 bases and the J segment 7 bases; nucleotides outside the gene matches: 11.

The J gene is TRBJ1-3, the V gene TRBV4-1; TRBD1 matches at 10 bases. Trimming cost V 1 base and J 5 bases; bases outside gene matches: 2. Per the germline V gene, CDR1 is MGHRA and CDR2 is YSYEKL. There are 15 residues in the CDR3. The CDR3 nucleotides are TGCGCCAGCAGCCAAGGGGACAGGGGCAGAAACACCATATATTTT. This gives the protein CASSQGDRGRNTIYF.

This clonotype has a handful of counts. The V gene is TRBV5-1, the J gene TRBJ2-7, with D possibly being TRBD1 or TRBD2 (5 bases each). The CDR3 totals 15 residues. Germline values: CDR1 SGHRS, CDR2 YFSETQ. V lost 5 bases and J 5 bases, leaving 20 bases between the germline ends. CDR3 DNA sequence: TGCGCCAGCAGATCCGGGACCGACCTATTTAACGAGCAGTACTTC. Encoded protein: CASRSGTDLFNEQYF.

V is TRBV12-3 or TRBV12-4 and J is TRBJ1-2; no definite D call. The CDR3 extends over 14 amino acids. V lost 5 bases, J lost 5 bases, and 15 bases lay in between. The CDR3 coding sequence is TGTGCCAGCAGTCCCTTAAGTGGGAGGTATGGCTACACCTTC. Its translation is CASSPLSGRYGYTF.

As DNA, the CDR3 is TGTGCCAGCAGCCCCTCCTCGGGGGCCTACGAGCAGTACTTC. It translates to CASSPSSGAYEQYF. V usage is TRBV6-2 or TRBV6-3 and J usage is TRBJ2-7, with D maybe TRBD2 (6 bases). Germline CDR1 is MNHEY and CDR2 is SVGEGT. The CDR3 runs to 14 residues. V dropped 6 bases and J dropped 2 bases, with 14 bases sitting between them.

The rearrangement links TRBV28 to TRBJ1-5, with TRBD1 matching 8 bases. V trimming: 6 bases; J trimming: 1 base; junction bases outside the gene matches: 8. Germline V CDR1 and CDR2: MDHEN, SYDVKM. The CDR3 contains 16 residues. CDR3 loop: CASSRPDRDSNQPQHF. CDR3 nucleotides: TGTGCCAGCAGCCGTCCGGACAGGGACAGCAATCAGCCCCAGCATTTT.

This clonotype was counted many times. The chain employs TRBV20-1 and TRBJ2-1, with TRBD2 matching over 8 bases. The CDR3 spans 13 residues. V lost 3 bases, J lost 6 bases, and 4 bases stayed unmatched. Per the germline V gene, CDR1 is DFQATT and CDR2 is SNEGSKA (reference sequence). Here the CDR3 reads CSASGRALNEQFF. The CDR3, as DNA: TGCAGTGCTAGCGGGAGGGCCCTCAATGAGCAGTTCTTC.